Below are 3 T cell receptor beta chains sequenced from a single sample in a study of monozygotic twins with inflammatory bowel disease. Using the 5' RACE reads, TCRdb records one entry per CDR3 protein without DNA. The listing records more than 350,000 distinct CDR3 sequences. The sample was blood. The origin of the receptors is a human donor with ulcerative colitis or Crohn's disease, or a healthy co-twin of an affected twin (not recorded which).

The chain combines TRBV6-1 with TRBJ2-2; absent DNA, TCRdb's TRBD1 call cannot be checked. Germline CDR1 and CDR2: MNHNS and SASEGT. CDR3 length equals 14 residues. CDR3 protein: CASEDGTGIGELFF.

The CDR3 sequence: CASSWTRTDTQYF. The V and J genes are TRBV11-2 and TRBJ2-3. This CDR3 is built from 13 residues. Germline V gene lookup returns CDR1 SGHAT and CDR2 FQNNGV.

This rearrangement joins TRBV20-1 to TRBJ2-5; TCRdb proposes TRBD2, but this gene call is untestable without DNA. Germline assignment: CDR1 DFQATT and CDR2 SNEGSKA (reference sequence). CDR3 size: 17 residues. The CDR3 protein is CSASPPTSGSFAETQYF.